This entry lists 8 T cell receptor beta chains sequenced from one sample in a study of T-cell memory formation after mild COVID-19. From the 5' RACE reads, TCRdb called clonotypes with MiXCR, one entry per CDR3 protein. The top ten hold around two fifths of the sample, which has 92,000 or so distinct CDR3 sequences, more than 12% seen once. The sample consisted of PBMCs or a T cell subset sorted from them (not recorded which). The receptors were sampled from a man aged 18 to 30 who had mild COVID-19 (a few samples of this study predate the infection). Cell type and time point are not known.

The CDR3, as DNA: TGTGCCATCAGTGAGAACCACGAGCAGTACTTC. Protein product: CAISENHEQYF. The chain carries TRBV10-3 and TRBJ2-7; no definite D call. The V gene's germline CDR1 is ENHRY and CDR2 SYGVKD. The CDR3 loop spans 11 amino acids. V shed 2 bases and J shed 5 bases, with 4 bases lying between them.

This clonotype showed up just a few times. The chain carries TRBV5-6 and TRBJ1-1, with D uncertain. The germline V gene has CDR1 SGHDT and CDR2 YYEEEE. Trimming took 2 bases from V and 6 from J, leaving 8 bases between them. CDR3 length equals 12 residues. CDR3 protein: CASSFRRAEAFF. Here the CDR3 DNA reads TGTGCCAGCAGCTTTAGGAGGGCTGAAGCTTTCTTT.

This clonotype was seen at least ten times. The chain is built from TRBV5-5 and TRBJ2-3; D unresolved. The CDR3 has 13 residues. Germline V lookup: CDR1 SGHKS, CDR2 YYEKEE (reference sequence). V was cut by 5 bases and J by 2 bases, with 9 bases left in between. DNA of the CDR3: TGTGCCAGCAGTTCAGGCGCCACAGATACGCAGTATTTT. Translation: CASSSGATDTQYF.

This clonotype was observed a few times. The V and J genes are TRBV7-9 and TRBJ2-7; 9 bases are a match to TRBD1. The germline CDR1 and CDR2 sequences are SEHNR and FQNEAQ (reference sequence). CDR3 length equals 15 residues. Trimming removed 5 bases from V and 0 bases from J; junction bases left unmatched: 5. CDR3 region: CASSGDRDYSYEQYF. The CDR3 DNA is TGTGCCAGCAGCGGGGACAGGGACTACTCCTACGAGCAGTACTTC. The variable domain in full, with the rest retrieved from reference TRBV7-9 and TRBJ2-7, is DTGVSQNPRHKITKRGQNVTFRCDPISEHNRLYWYRQTLGQGPEFLTYFQNEAQLEKSRLLSDRFSAERPKGSFSTLEIQRTEQGDSAMYLCASSGDRDYSYEQYFGPGTRLTVT.

This clonotype turned up a few times. V usage is TRBV4-1 and J usage is TRBJ1-2; D call uncertain. V dropped 1 base and J dropped 5 bases, with 17 bases sitting between them. Germline V CDR1 and CDR2: MGHRA, YSYEKL. The CDR3 extends over 16 amino acids. The CDR3 DNA reads TGCGCCAGCAGCCAAGTAGTCTGGGCAAAAACGTATGGCTACACCTTC. The encoded protein is CASSQVVWAKTYGYTF.

The rearrangement joins TRBV5-1 to TRBJ1-1; D may be TRBD1 (5 bases). From germline, CDR1 is SGHRS and CDR2 YFSETQ. The CDR3 is 12 residues long. Trimming cost V 5 bases and J 7 bases, with 12 bases left between them. The CDR3 nucleotides are TGCGCCAGCAGTAGAGACAGCCATGAAGCTTTCTTT. Translation gives CASSRDSHEAFF.

The chain has TRBV7-2 and TRBJ2-3, with 9 bases lining up with TRBD2. V gave up 5 bases and J gave up 5 bases; unmatched junction bases: 8. The CDR3 has 15 amino acids. Germline loops: CDR1 SGHTA, CDR2 FQGNSA. The CDR3 DNA is TGTGCCAGCAGCCCAAGCGGGGGGAGGGGAGATACGCAGTATTTT. Translated, it gives CASSPSGGRGDTQYF. Drawing the rest from reference TRBV7-2 and TRBJ2-3, the complete variable domain is GAGVSQSPSNKVTEKGKDVELRCDPISGHTALYWYRQSLGQGLEFLIYFQGNSAPDKSGLPSDRFSAERTGGSVSTLTIQRTQQEDSAVYLCASSPSGGRGDTQYFGPGTRLTVL.

DNA of the CDR3: TGTGCCAGCAGCCCTGGAACCAGGCTTGCAACTGAAGCTTTCTTT. Protein: CASSPGTRLATEAFF. The V gene is TRBV7-6, the J gene TRBJ1-1, with D hard to call. V lost 5 bases and J lost 5, with 18 bases in between. CDR3 length: 15 amino acids. Germline CDR1 SGHVS, CDR2 FNYEAQ.